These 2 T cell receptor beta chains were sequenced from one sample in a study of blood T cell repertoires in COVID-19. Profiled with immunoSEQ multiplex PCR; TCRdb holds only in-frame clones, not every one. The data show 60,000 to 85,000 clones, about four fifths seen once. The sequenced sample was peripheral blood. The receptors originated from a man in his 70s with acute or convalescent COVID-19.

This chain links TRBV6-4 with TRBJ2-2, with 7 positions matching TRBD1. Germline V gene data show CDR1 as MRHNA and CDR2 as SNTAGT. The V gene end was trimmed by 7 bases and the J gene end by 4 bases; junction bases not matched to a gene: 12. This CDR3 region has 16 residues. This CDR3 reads CASKLRPGQITGELFF. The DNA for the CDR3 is TGTGCCAGCAAACTTAGGCCGGGACAGATCACCGGGGAGCTGTTTTTT.

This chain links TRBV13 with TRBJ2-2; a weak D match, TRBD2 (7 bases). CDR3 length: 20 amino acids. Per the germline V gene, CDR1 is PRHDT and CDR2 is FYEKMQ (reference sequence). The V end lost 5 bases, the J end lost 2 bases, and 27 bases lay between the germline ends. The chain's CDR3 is CASSPRVGAFGRSNTGELFF. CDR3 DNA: TGTGCCAGCAGCCCGAGGGTGGGGGCCTTCGGGAGGAGTAACACCGGGGAGCTGTTTTTT.